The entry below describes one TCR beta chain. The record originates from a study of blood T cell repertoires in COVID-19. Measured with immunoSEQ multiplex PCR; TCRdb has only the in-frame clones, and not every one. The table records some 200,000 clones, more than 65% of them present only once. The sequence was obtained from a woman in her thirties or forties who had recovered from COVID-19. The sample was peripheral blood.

CDR3 DNA: TGTGCCAGCAGCGTCGACAGCTATCTATCCTATGGCTACACCTTC. It codes for CASSVDSYLSYGYTF. The rearrangement joins TRBV9 to TRBJ1-2, with a weak D call TRBD1 (5 bases). V was shortened by 2 bases and J by 4 bases, with 15 bases between the two germline ends. CDR1 and CDR2 (germline): SGDLS, YYNGEE. The CDR3 is 15 residues long.